A selection of T cell receptor beta chains follows, all from one sample in a study of cytomegalovirus exposure and HLA in healthy donors. Measured with immunoSEQ multiplex PCR; TCRdb has only the in-frame clones, and not every one. The table has some 170,000 clones, roughly 9.4% seen once; the top ten hold over 1%. The sequencing sample was made of PBMCs. The origin of the receptors is a woman in her twenties or thirties in good health and CMV-seropositive. Both conserved end residues are part of each CDR3. The D gene is left open where the match is weak. Size tells how often a clone was seen (once, few, many) or the class of an expanded clone, and some rows leave it out.

v_gene	abundance	j_gene	d_gene	CDR3aa	CDR3nt
TRBV19	few	TRBJ1-1	TRBD1	CASRIRGRSEAFF	TGTGCCAGTCGAATCAGGGGGCGAAGTGAAGCTTTCTTT
TRBV5-1	.	TRBJ2-7	TRBD1	CAVVQDRGRNEQYF	TGCGCCGTCGTTCAAGACAGGGGGCGAAACGAGCAGTACTTC
TRBV6-1	few	TRBJ2-7	.	CASSREYEQYF	TGTGCCAGCAGTCGCGAGTACGAGCAGTACTTC
TRBV6-5	few	TRBJ2-3	TRBD2	CASSSLAGGADTQYF	TGTGCCAGCAGTTCCTTAGCGGGAGGGGCAGATACGCAGTATTTT
TRBV6-5	many	TRBJ1-5	TRBD1	CASSKGTGAQPQHF	TGTGCCAGCAGTAAAGGGACAGGGGCCCAGCCCCAGCATTTT
TRBV6-1	.	TRBJ2-2	.	CASSGSPNTGELFF	TGTGCCAGCAGTGGCAGTCCGAACACCGGGGAGCTGTTTTTT
TRBV6-5	.	TRBJ1-2	.	CASISNYGYTF	TGTGCCAGCATCTCTAACTATGGCTACACCTTC
TRBV7-9	.	TRBJ1-5	.	CASSHSVGNQPQHF	TGTGCCAGCAGCCACTCCGTGGGCAATCAGCCCCAGCATTTT
TRBV20-1	.	TRBJ1-2	.	CSASTGYLNRF	TGCAGTGCTTCCACAGGGTATTTGAATCGCTTC
TRBV2	.	TRBJ1-2	.	CASSRAPNYGYTF	TGTGCCAGCAGTCGAGCGCCGAACTATGGCTACACCTTC
TRBV14	few	TRBJ1-1	.	CASSHAFGGGEAFF	TGTGCCAGCAGCCATGCATTCGGGGGAGGTGAAGCTTTCTTT
TRBV12-2	few	TRBJ2-1	.	CASRLPPPPPRGEQFF	TGTGCAAGTCGCTTACCGCCGCCGCCACCTAGGGGTGAGCAGTTCTTC
TRBV18	few	TRBJ2-3	.	CASSPSGSTDTQYF	TGTGCCAGCTCACCTTCGGGAAGTACGGATACGCAGTATTTT
TRBV2	few	TRBJ2-7	.	CASRLGSYEQYF	TGTGCCAGCCGACTAGGATCCTACGAGCAGTACTTC
TRBV4-1	.	TRBJ1-6	.	CASSQDGARNSPLHF	TGCGCCAGCAGCCAAGATGGGGCCAGGAATTCACCCCTCCACTTT
TRBV5-1	few	TRBJ2-5	TRBD1	CASSLGQGIWETQYF	TGCGCCAGCAGCTTGGGACAGGGGATCTGGGAGACCCAGTACTTC